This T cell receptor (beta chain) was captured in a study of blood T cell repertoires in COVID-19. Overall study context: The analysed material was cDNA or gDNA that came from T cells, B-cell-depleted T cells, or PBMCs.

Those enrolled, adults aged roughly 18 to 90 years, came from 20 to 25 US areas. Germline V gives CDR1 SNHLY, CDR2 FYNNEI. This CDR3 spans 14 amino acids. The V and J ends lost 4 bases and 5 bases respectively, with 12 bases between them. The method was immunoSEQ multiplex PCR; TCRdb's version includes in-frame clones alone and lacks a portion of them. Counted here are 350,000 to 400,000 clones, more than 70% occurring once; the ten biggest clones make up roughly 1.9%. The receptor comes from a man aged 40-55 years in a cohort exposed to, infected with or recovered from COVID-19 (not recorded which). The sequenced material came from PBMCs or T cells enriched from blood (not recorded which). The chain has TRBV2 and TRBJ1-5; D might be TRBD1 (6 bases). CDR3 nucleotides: TGTGCCAGCAGTGGGGGGCACTATTATCAGCCCCAGCATTTT. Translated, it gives CASSGGHYYQPQHF.